These 29 T cell receptor beta chains were sequenced from one sample in a study of CD8 T cells in Susac syndrome. RNA in amounts of about 0.5 to 1 ug was reverse transcribed with random hexamers. TCRdb redid the calling of the immunoSEQ multiplex PCR reads with MiXCR, one entry per CDR3 protein. The sample carries about 130,000 distinct CDR3 sequences, 90% to 95% recorded once. Sequenced input: CD4+ T cells from PBMCs. Receptors were obtained from a human donor in good health.

V usage is TRBV21-1 and J usage is TRBJ1-1; no DNA check was done on the table's D call, TRBD1. TRBV21-1 is annotated as a pseudogene. The CDR3 loop spans 15 amino acids. CDR3 residues: CASTSGGRMNTEAFF. The CDR3 DNA is TGTGCCAGCACCTCTGGGGGCAGAATGAACACTGAAGCTTTCTTT.

The CDR3 sequence is CASNEGQGPYEQYF. The CDR3, as DNA: TGTGCCAGCAACGAAGGACAGGGACCCTACGAGCAGTACTTC. The J gene is TRBJ2-7, the V gene TRBV7-2; 8 bases map to TRBD1. This CDR3 has 14 residues. J lost 2 bases, V lost 7 bases, and 7 bases had no gene match. CDR1 SGHTA and CDR2 FQGNSA come from the germline V gene.

The gene calls are TRBV18 and TRBJ2-7; TRBD1 might be the D (5 bases). This CDR3 is built from 15 residues. The germline gives CDR1 KGHSH, CDR2 LQKENI. V was cut by 4 bases and J by 0 bases, with 13 bases left in between. DNA for the CDR3: TGTGCCAGCTCACAAGAAGGGGCCGTCTCCTACGAGCAGTACTTC. Its translation: CASSQEGAVSYEQYF.

The V gene is TRBV20-1, the J gene TRBJ1-2; TRBD1 agrees at 8 bases. The CDR3 is 13 amino acids. V shed 6 bases and J 4 bases; nucleotides not matched to a gene: 7. The germline CDR1 and CDR2 sequences are DFQATT and SNEGSKA (reference sequence). This CDR3 is CSAPGQGVYGYTF. The DNA of the CDR3 is TGCAGTGCCCCCGGACAGGGTGTCTATGGCTACACCTTC.

The chain has TRBV4-2 and TRBJ2-7; D possibly uses TRBD1 or TRBD2 (7 bases each). The V and J ends lost 2 bases and 6 bases respectively, with 14 bases between them. The CDR3 length is 14 residues. The germline V gene encodes CDR1 LGHNA and CDR2 YNFKEQ. As DNA, the CDR3 is TGTGCCAGCAGCCAAAGCGGGACAGCGGGCGAGCAGTACTTC. The encoded protein is CASSQSGTAGEQYF.

The V and J genes are TRBV7-9 and TRBJ1-2, with D possibly being TRBD1 (5 bases). The CDR3 extends over 13 amino acids. Trimming removed 5 bases at V and 3 bases at J, with 10 bases between. Looked up from germline, CDR1 is SEHNR and CDR2 is FQNEAQ (reference sequence). CDR3 DNA sequence: TGTGCCAGCAGCCTACAGGACTACTATGGCTACACCTTC. As protein: CASSLQDYYGYTF.

The V gene is TRBV24-1, the J gene TRBJ2-1; 7 bases line up with TRBD2. The V and J ends lost 4 bases and 5 bases, in that order; junction bases with no gene match: 10. The CDR3 extends over 16 amino acids. Germline CDR1 and CDR2: KGHDR and SFDVKD. CDR3 protein: CATSEPSGKRNNEQFF. CDR3 DNA: TGTGCCACCAGTGAGCCGAGCGGGAAAAGGAACAATGAGCAGTTCTTC.

This chain links TRBV25-1 with TRBJ2-7, with D unresolved. Germline V gene sequence: CDR1 MGHDK, CDR2 SYGVNS. V lost 6 bases, J lost 3 bases, and 6 bases lay in between. The CDR3 runs 11 residues. The CDR3 bases are TGTGCCAGCAGCCCTAACTACGAGCAGTACTTC. Translation gives CASSPNYEQYF.

The chain has TRBV29-1 and TRBJ2-1; D is possibly TRBD1 (6 bases). The germline V gene encodes CDR1 SQVTM and CDR2 ANQGSEA. This CDR3 comprises 11 residues. Trimming took off 6 bases at V and 3 bases at J, with 6 bases between the two ends. CDR3 DNA sequence: TGCAGCGTGGGACACTACAATGAGCAGTTCTTC. This translates into CSVGHYNEQFF.

This chain uses TRBV5-1 with TRBJ1-1; possible D gene TRBD1, 5 bases. The CDR3 consists of 15 residues. Germline V gives CDR1 SGHRS, CDR2 YFSETQ. Deletions cut 0 bases from V and 2 bases from J, with 11 bases between. The CDR3 coding sequence is TGCGCCAGCAGCTTGGCCGAGGGACTTAACACTGAAGCTTTCTTT. Translated, it gives CASSLAEGLNTEAFF.

The gene calls are TRBV19 and TRBJ1-1, with D unresolved. V lost 4 bases and J 0 bases, leaving 15 bases between the germline ends. Germline loops: CDR1 LNHDA, CDR2 SQIVND (reference sequence). There are 16 residues in the CDR3. The CDR3 sequence is CASSRGLEAMNTEAFF. Here the CDR3 DNA reads TGTGCCAGTAGTAGGGGTCTCGAGGCGATGAACACTGAAGCTTTCTTT.

The V and J genes are TRBV29-1 and TRBJ2-3; D is unclear. There are 12 residues in the CDR3. Per the germline V gene, CDR1 is SQVTM and CDR2 is ANQGSEA. Between the trimmed V and J ends, which lost 7 bases and 2 bases, there was a span of 10 bases. The CDR3 protein is CSGRSSTDTQYF. The CDR3 DNA reads TGCAGCGGACGGTCATCCACAGATACGCAGTATTTT.

V usage is TRBV6-6 and J usage is TRBJ1-3; D ambiguous. Germline V gene lookup returns CDR1 MNHNY and CDR2 SVGAGI (reference sequence). This CDR3 has 14 amino acids. V dropped 6 bases and J dropped 3 bases, with 12 bases sitting between them. CDR3: CASREGGYGNTIYF. CDR3 nucleotides: TGTGCCAGCAGGGAAGGAGGGTATGGAAACACCATATATTTT.

The J gene is TRBJ1-1, the V gene TRBV28; no reliable D call. Trimming left V 8 bases short and J 0 bases short, with 7 bases between. CDR3 size: 12 residues. From germline, CDR1 is MDHEN and CDR2 SYDVKM. CDR3 amino acids: CASRNMNTEAFF. The CDR3 DNA sequence: TGTGCCAGCCGTAACATGAACACTGAAGCTTTCTTT.

The rearrangement joins TRBV7-8 to TRBJ2-7, with a weak D call TRBD1 (6 bases). The CDR3 contains 16 residues. Germline lookup yields CDR1 SGHVS and CDR2 FQNEAQ. With 2 bases removed from V and 2 bases from J, the gap between germline ends came to 16 bases. For the CDR3, the DNA is TGTGCCAGCAGCTTACCCGGTCGGCAGGGGCCCTACGAGCAGTACTTC. Protein: CASSLPGRQGPYEQYF.

The chain links TRBV7-9 to TRBJ1-2; D unclear. CDR1 SEHNR and CDR2 FQNEAQ come from the germline V gene (reference sequence). CDR3 size: 12 residues. V was cut by 2 bases and J by 13 bases, with 14 bases left in between. The CDR3 bases are TGTGCCAGCAGCTTAACCCGCGGATCCGGCACCTTC. This codes for CASSLTRGSGTF.

The chain links TRBV3-1 to TRBJ2-2, with D possibly matching TRBD1 (6 bases). Germline V gene data show CDR1 as LGHDT and CDR2 as YNNKEL (reference sequence). The CDR3 totals 16 residues. V was shortened by 4 bases and J by 2 bases, with 14 bases between the two germline ends. Here the CDR3 DNA reads TGTGCCAGCAGCCCTTACCGGACAGCCAACACCGGGGAGCTGTTTTTT. This translates into CASSPYRTANTGELFF. Using reference TRBV3-1 and TRBJ2-2 for the parts outside the CDR3, the full variable domain is DTAVSQTPKYLVTQMGNDKSIKCEQNLGHDTMYWYKQDSKKFLKIMFSYNNKELIINETVPNRFSPKSPDKAHLNLHINSLELGDSAVYFCASSPYRTANTGELFFGEGSRLTVL.

The CDR3 loop is CSARGGPNTGELFF. The CDR3 DNA reads as TGCAGTGCTAGAGGTGGACCGAACACCGGGGAGCTGTTTTTT. The V gene is TRBV20-1, the J gene TRBJ2-2, with D unresolved. V lost 1 base, J lost 0 bases, and 6 bases lay in between. Germline CDR1 is DFQATT and CDR2 is SNEGSKA (reference sequence). The CDR3 is 14 residues long.

The J gene is TRBJ2-7, the V gene TRBV20-1; TRBD1 might be the D (6 bases). The V end was cut by 6 bases, the J end by 7 bases, with 19 bases between. The CDR3 covers 13 residues. The germline V gene encodes CDR1 DFQATT and CDR2 SNEGSKA (reference sequence). In DNA form, the CDR3 reads TGCAGTGCGGACCGACAGGAACCCTGGGAGCAGTACTTC. Translated: CSADRQEPWEQYF.

The genes are TRBV30 and TRBJ2-6; no clear D gene. V was shortened by 6 bases and J by 0 bases, with 9 bases between the two germline ends. The CDR3 sequence is 14 residues long. Germline CDR1 reads GTSNPN; CDR2 reads SVGIG (reference sequence). The CDR3 DNA follows: TGTGCCTGTAAACCGAGCTCTGGGGCCAACGTCCTGACTTTC. This sequence encodes CACKPSSGANVLTF.

This sequence joins TRBV7-9 and TRBJ1-1; D may be TRBD1 (5 bases). With 7 bases removed from V and 4 bases from J, the gap between germline ends came to 19 bases. The CDR3 extends over 15 amino acids. Germline V CDR1 and CDR2: SEHNR, FQNEAQ (reference sequence). The CDR3 here is CASTTGTFKATEAFF. CDR3 in DNA: TGTGCCAGCACCACGGGGACCTTTAAGGCCACTGAAGCTTTCTTT.

V is TRBV29-1 and J is TRBJ1-5; the D gene is possibly TRBD1 (5 bases). V lost 5 bases and J lost 1, with 6 bases in between. CDR3 length: 12 residues. CDR1 and CDR2 from the germline V gene are SQVTM and ANQGSEA. CDR3 in amino acids: CSVRDSNQPQHF. CDR3 DNA: TGCAGCGTTCGGGACAGCAATCAGCCCCAGCATTTT.

This rearrangement joins TRBV5-1 to TRBJ2-3, with D perhaps matching TRBD1 (6 bases). The V gene's germline CDR1 is SGHRS and CDR2 YFSETQ. CDR3 length equals 15 residues. The V gene lost 4 bases and the J gene lost 2 bases, with 14 bases spanning the gap. Here the CDR3 DNA reads TGCGCCAGCAGCGGGGGCCGAATCTACACAGATACGCAGTATTTT. Protein product: CASSGGRIYTDTQYF.

V is TRBV28 and J is TRBJ1-1; D not resolved. The V gene lost 5 bases and the J gene lost 3 bases, with 7 bases spanning the gap. Germline V lookup: CDR1 MDHEN, CDR2 SYDVKM. CDR3 size: 12 residues. The CDR3 DNA reads as TGTGCCAGCAGTCTGAAGTACACTGAAGCTTTCTTT. This gives the protein CASSLKYTEAFF.

This chain connects TRBV12-3 or TRBV12-4 to TRBJ2-5; 8 bases map to TRBD2. Trimming took 3 bases from V and 3 from J; bases not matched to a gene: 12. CDR3 length: 17 residues. CDR3 region: CASSFWVGIAGKETQYF. CDR3 coding DNA: TGTGCCAGCAGTTTTTGGGTTGGTATAGCGGGAAAAGAGACCCAGTACTTC.

Here the CDR3 DNA reads TGCAGTGCTAGGGACCCGAACACTGAAGCTTTCTTT. Protein product: CSARDPNTEAFF. The chain combines TRBV20-1 with TRBJ1-1; D not resolved. The V and J ends lost 3 bases and 1 base respectively, with 6 bases between them. Germline values: CDR1 DFQATT, CDR2 SNEGSKA (reference sequence). CDR3 length: 12 residues.

This chain joins TRBV15 and TRBJ2-5; possibly TRBD1 or TRBD2 for D (5 bases each). CDR1 is LNHNV and CDR2 is YYDKDF in the germline V gene (reference sequence). V lost 10 bases and J lost 3, with 15 bases in between. This CDR3 comprises 13 residues. This chain's CDR3 is CAIWDGSKETQYF. The CDR3 DNA is TGTGCCATCTGGGACGGCAGCAAAGAGACCCAGTACTTC. Drawing the rest from reference TRBV15 and TRBJ2-5, the complete variable domain is DAMVIQNPRYQVTQFGKPVTLSCSQTLNHNVMYWYQQKSSQAPKLLFHYYDKDFNNEADTPDNFQSRRPNTSFCFLDIRSPGLGDTAMYLCAIWDGSKETQYFGPGTRLLVL.

The CDR3 bases are TGTGCCAGTAGTATTCGGAGGGGCAAGGACACCGGGGAGCTGTTTTTT. This sequence encodes CASSIRRGKDTGELFF. This chain links TRBV19 with TRBJ2-2; the D gene is possibly TRBD2 (6 bases). The CDR3 runs to 16 residues. Trimming shortened V by 3 bases and J by 3 bases, and 14 bases separated the two germline ends. The germline gives CDR1 LNHDA, CDR2 SQIVND (reference sequence).

The chain couples TRBV7-9 to TRBJ1-4; no reliable D call. Per germline, CDR1 SEHNR and CDR2 FQNEAQ (reference sequence). With 5 bases removed from V and 7 bases from J, the gap between germline ends came to 14 bases. This CDR3 is 14 amino acids long. CDR3 nucleotides: TGTGCCAGCAGCATCGAACTGACAAGTGAAAAACTGTTTTTT. Amino acid sequence: CASSIELTSEKLFF.